These T cell receptor beta chains were read from a single sample in a study of cytomegalovirus exposure and HLA in healthy donors. Some clones are missing from TCRdb's copy, which holds only in-frame ones; the method was immunoSEQ multiplex PCR. The data contain over 110,000 clones, roughly 80% of them singletons. Sequenced: PBMCs. The source of these receptors is a man aged 18 to 35 in good health and CMV-seronegative. Each CDR3 is given with its conserved first and last residue. The D gene is left open where the match is weak. Clone size, where shown, is once, few, many, or a class for clones that have expanded.

v_gene,d_gene,abundance,j_gene,CDR3aa,CDR3nt
TRBV9,TRBD2,NA,TRBJ2-2,CASVGGAGELFF,TGTGCCAGCGTGGGGGGGGCCGGGGAGCTGTTTTTT
TRBV30,NA,NA,TRBJ1-1,CAWSVPGDGTEAFF,TGTGCCTGGAGTGTACCGGGGGATGGGACTGAAGCTTTCTTT
TRBV6-1,TRBD1,few,TRBJ2-2,CASSRDRGITGELFF,TGTGCCAGCAGCCGGGACAGGGGAATCACCGGGGAGCTGTTTTTT
TRBV4-1,NA,NA,TRBJ1-2,CASSSRGWAETGYNYGYTF,TGCGCCAGCAGCTCCCGTGGGTGGGCCGAGACAGGATATAACTATGGCTACACCTTC
TRBV5-1,TRBD1,NA,TRBJ2-2,CASSVQTGANTGELFF,TGCGCCAGCAGCGTACAGACAGGGGCGAACACCGGGGAGCTGTTTTTT
TRBV19,TRBD1,NA,TRBJ2-6,CASSTLDRGGSGANVLTF,TGTGCCAGTAGTACTCTGGACAGGGGGGGGTCTGGGGCCAACGTCCTGACTTTC
TRBV2,NA,NA,TRBJ1-4,CASSGELKLFF,TGTGCCAGCAGCGGTGAACTAAAACTGTTTTTT
TRBV28,NA,NA,TRBJ1-2,CASSLTPAGEGYTF,TGTGCCAGCAGTTTAACGCCGGCCGGAGAGGGCTACACCTTC
TRBV6-5,NA,NA,TRBJ1-2,CASRPTKDYGYTF,TGTGCCAGCAGACCCACTAAGGACTATGGCTACACCTTC
TRBV19,TRBD2,NA,TRBJ2-1,CASSRGLAGIHNEQFF,TGTGCCAGTAGTAGGGGACTAGCGGGGATCCACAATGAGCAGTTCTTC
TRBV6-5,NA,NA,TRBJ2-3,CASSYSGTRSTQYF,TGTGCCAGCAGTTACTCCGGTACGAGGTCCACGCAGTATTTT
TRBV20-1,NA,NA,TRBJ1-1,CSARQGSAFF,TGCAGTGCTAGACAGGGGTCGGCTTTCTTT
TRBV18,NA,NA,TRBJ1-5,CASSPEVGGDQPQHF,TGTGCCAGCTCACCAGAGGTCGGCGGGGATCAGCCCCAGCATTTT
TRBV9,TRBD1,NA,TRBJ1-6,CASSVSGGDSPLHF,TGTGCCAGCAGCGTATCAGGGGGAGACTCACCCCTCCACTTT
TRBV30,NA,NA,TRBJ2-1,CAWSFRDNEQFF,TGTGCCTGGAGTTTCCGGGACAATGAGCAGTTCTTC
TRBV25-1,NA,NA,TRBJ2-3,CASSEFLQSDTQYF,TGTGCCAGCAGTGAATTTTTACAGTCAGATACGCAGTATTTT
TRBV5-1,TRBD1,NA,TRBJ1-1,CASSWTGENTEAFF,TGCGCCAGCAGCTGGACAGGGGAAAACACTGAAGCTTTCTTT
TRBV30,TRBD1,NA,TRBJ2-3,CAWSVGQGPDTQYF,TGTGCCTGGAGTGTCGGACAGGGTCCAGATACGCAGTATTTT
TRBV13,NA,NA,TRBJ2-7,CASSLAGRAGFYEQYF,TGTGCCAGCAGCTTAGCGGGCAGGGCCGGATTCTACGAGCAGTACTTC
TRBV30,TRBD2,NA,TRBJ2-1,CAWSVMGGDEQFF,TGTGCCTGGAGTGTAATGGGGGGGGATGAGCAGTTCTTC
TRBV5-1,NA,NA,TRBJ1-2,CASSLDPGYYGYTF,TGCGCCAGCAGCTTGGATCCGGGTTACTATGGCTACACCTTC
TRBV6-6,NA,few,TRBJ2-7,CASSHAANEQYF,TGTGCCAGCAGCCACGCGGCCAACGAGCAGTACTTC
TRBV25-1,TRBD1,NA,TRBJ1-6,CASKWGTDNSPLHF,TGTGCCAGCAAATGGGGGACAGATAATTCACCCCTCCACTTT
TRBV15,NA,once,TRBJ1-4,CATSRGVRLDATNEKLFF,TGTGCCACCAGCAGGGGAGTACGGTTGGACGCAACTAATGAAAAACTGTTTTTT
TRBV6-5,NA,NA,TRBJ2-5,CASSSFAGANQETQYF,TGTGCCAGCAGTTCCTTCGCGGGGGCCAACCAAGAGACCCAGTACTTC
TRBV18,NA,NA,TRBJ1-2,CASSPAGRENLYYGYTF,TGTGCCAGCTCACCAGCGGGACGGGAGAATTTGTACTATGGCTACACCTTC
TRBV6-1,TRBD1,NA,TRBJ1-6,CASSEAGQGNSPLHF,TGTGCCAGCAGTGAAGCGGGACAGGGGAATTCACCCCTCCACTTT
TRBV7-2,NA,NA,TRBJ1-1,CASSLMPAGNTEAFF,TGTGCCAGCAGCTTAATGCCCGCCGGGAACACTGAAGCTTTCTTT
TRBV7-9,NA,NA,TRBJ1-3,CASSSTSDTIYF,TGTGCCAGCAGCTCGACTTCGGACACCATATATTTT
TRBV19,NA,NA,TRBJ2-2,CASRRDTGELFF,TGTGCCAGTAGACGGGACACCGGGGAGCTGTTTTTT
TRBV29-1,NA,NA,TRBJ2-1,CSVERSYNEQFF,TGCAGCGTTGAACGCTCCTACAATGAGCAGTTCTTC
TRBV18,TRBD1,NA,TRBJ2-1,CASSPTPGGNPKLGGREQFF,TGTGCCAGCTCACCCACTCCAGGGGGCAATCCGAAATTGGGGGGTCGTGAGCAGTTCTTC
TRBV18,NA,NA,TRBJ2-7,CASSPADGAGQYF,TGTGCCAGCTCACCGGCCGATGGGGCAGGGCAGTACTTC
TRBV2,NA,NA,TRBJ2-7,CATIQGSSYEQYF,TGTGCCACCATTCAGGGGAGCTCCTACGAGCAGTACTTC
TRBV30,NA,NA,TRBJ1-3,CAGHNQASGNTIYF,TGTGCCGGGCACAACCAGGCCTCTGGAAACACCATATATTTT
TRBV7-2,TRBD1,NA,TRBJ1-4,CASSPRDRGQFEKLFF,TGTGCCAGCAGCCCTAGAGACAGGGGGCAGTTTGAAAAACTGTTTTTT
TRBV5-1,TRBD1,once,TRBJ2-2,CASSLTGAHTGELFF,TGCGCCAGCAGCCTGACAGGGGCCCACACCGGGGAGCTGTTTTTT